This T cell receptor beta chain was observed in a study of cytomegalovirus exposure and HLA in healthy donors. Looking at the study overall: Earlier results showed 90 million to 130 million unique TCR beta sequences derived from roughly 180 million T cells. General study findings and limits: In a later analysis, at a false discovery rate of 0.05, 15,000 to 20,000 TCR beta sequences matched HLA alleles. Later genetic work tied a missense DCLRE1C variant to beta-chain V and J trimming.

Researchers ran the PCR with 60 Vbeta and 13 Jbeta primers. Method: immunoSEQ multiplex PCR; TCRdb's copy keeps in-frame clones and lacks some. The sample has a few hundred thousand clones; less than 80% are singletons. This clone was seen a handful of times. Antigen: not known. The germline CDR1 and CDR2 sequences are SQVTM and ANQGSEA. The V end lost 4 bases, the J end lost 4 bases, and 13 bases lay between the germline ends. The CDR3 spans 13 residues. This clonotype was obtained from a girl aged 2-10 years in good health and CMV-seronegative. This sequence joins TRBV29-1 and TRBJ1-2; D is undetermined. Sequencing input: PBMCs. For the CDR3, the DNA is TGCAGCGTTGCGTTCGAGGCGGGCTATGGCTACACCTTC. Protein: CSVAFEAGYGYTF.